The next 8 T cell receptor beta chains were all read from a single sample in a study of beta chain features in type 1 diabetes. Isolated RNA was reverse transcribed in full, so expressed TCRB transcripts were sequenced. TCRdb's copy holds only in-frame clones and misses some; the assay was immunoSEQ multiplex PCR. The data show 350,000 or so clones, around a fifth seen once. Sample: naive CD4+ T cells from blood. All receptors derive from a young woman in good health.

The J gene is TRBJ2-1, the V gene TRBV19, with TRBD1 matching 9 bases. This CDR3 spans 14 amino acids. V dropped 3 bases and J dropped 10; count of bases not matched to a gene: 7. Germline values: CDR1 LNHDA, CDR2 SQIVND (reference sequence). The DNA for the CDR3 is TGTGCCAGTAGTATGGGACAGGGTGCAAGGGAGCAGTTCTTC. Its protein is CASSMGQGAREQFF.

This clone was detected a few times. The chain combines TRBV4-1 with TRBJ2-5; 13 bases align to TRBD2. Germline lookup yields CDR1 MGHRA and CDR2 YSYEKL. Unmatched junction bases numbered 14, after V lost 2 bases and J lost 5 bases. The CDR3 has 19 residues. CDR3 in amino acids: CASSQIPRVLAGGLETQYF. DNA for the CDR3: TGCGCCAGCAGCCAAATCCCCCGGGTACTAGCGGGAGGGCTGGAGACCCAGTACTTC.

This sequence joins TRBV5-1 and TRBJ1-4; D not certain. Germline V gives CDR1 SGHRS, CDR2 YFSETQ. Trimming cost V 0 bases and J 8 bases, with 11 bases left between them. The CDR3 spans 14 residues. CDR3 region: CASSLGVMGEKLFF. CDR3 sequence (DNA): TGCGCCAGCAGCTTGGGGGTGATGGGCGAAAAACTGTTTTTT.

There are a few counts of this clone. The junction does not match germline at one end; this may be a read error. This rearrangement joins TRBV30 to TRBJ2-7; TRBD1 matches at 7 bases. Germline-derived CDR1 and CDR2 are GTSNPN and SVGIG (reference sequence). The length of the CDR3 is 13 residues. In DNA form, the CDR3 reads TGTGCCTGGAGTCAACAGGGGTCCTTCGAGCAGTACTTC. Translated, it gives CAWSQQGSFEQYF.

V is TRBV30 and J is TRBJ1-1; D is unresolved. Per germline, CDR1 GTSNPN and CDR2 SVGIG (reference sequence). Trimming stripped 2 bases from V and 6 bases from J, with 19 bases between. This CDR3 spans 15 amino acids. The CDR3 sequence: CAWSSKSFTFAEAFF. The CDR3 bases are TGTGCCTGGAGTTCCAAGTCCTTTACTTTCGCTGAAGCTTTCTTT.

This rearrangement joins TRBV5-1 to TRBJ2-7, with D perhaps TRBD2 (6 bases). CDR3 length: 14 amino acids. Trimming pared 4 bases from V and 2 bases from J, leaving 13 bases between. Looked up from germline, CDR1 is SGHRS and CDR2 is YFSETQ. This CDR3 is CASSGGLLPYEQYF. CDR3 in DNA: TGCGCCAGCAGCGGGGGACTCTTACCCTACGAGCAGTACTTC.

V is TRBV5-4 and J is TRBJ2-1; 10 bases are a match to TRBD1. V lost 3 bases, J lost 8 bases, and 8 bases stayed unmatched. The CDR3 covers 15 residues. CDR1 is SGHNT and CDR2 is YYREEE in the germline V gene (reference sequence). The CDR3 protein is CASSSPTGGNDEQFF. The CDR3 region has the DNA TGTGCCAGCAGCTCACCGACAGGGGGCAACGATGAGCAGTTCTTC.

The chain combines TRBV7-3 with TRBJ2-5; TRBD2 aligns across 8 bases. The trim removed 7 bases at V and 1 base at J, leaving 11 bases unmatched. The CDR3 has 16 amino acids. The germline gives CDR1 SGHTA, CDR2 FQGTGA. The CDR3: CASTGGGGVTQETQYF. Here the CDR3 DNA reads TGTGCCAGCACCGGGGGGGGCGGGGTAACCCAAGAGACCCAGTACTTC.